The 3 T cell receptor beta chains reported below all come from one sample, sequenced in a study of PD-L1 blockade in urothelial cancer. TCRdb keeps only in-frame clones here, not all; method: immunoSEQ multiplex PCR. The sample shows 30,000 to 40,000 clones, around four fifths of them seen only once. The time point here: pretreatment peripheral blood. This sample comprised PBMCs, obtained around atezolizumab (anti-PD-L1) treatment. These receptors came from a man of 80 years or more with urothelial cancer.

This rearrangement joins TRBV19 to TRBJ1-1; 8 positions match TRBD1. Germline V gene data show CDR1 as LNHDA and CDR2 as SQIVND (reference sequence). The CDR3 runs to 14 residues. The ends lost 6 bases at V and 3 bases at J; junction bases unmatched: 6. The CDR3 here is CASSTQGADTEAFF. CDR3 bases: TGTGCCAGTAGCACGCAGGGGGCCGACACTGAAGCTTTCTTT.

The CDR3 region has the DNA TGCGCCAGCAGCTTGGCCACAGGGGAATTCACTGAAGCTTTCTTT. Translation gives CASSLATGEFTEAFF. This chain connects TRBV5-1 to TRBJ1-1, with TRBD1 matching over 7 bases. The V gene's germline CDR1 is SGHRS and CDR2 YFSETQ. V was clipped by 0 bases and J by 4 bases; unmatched bases: 6. CDR3 length: 15 residues.

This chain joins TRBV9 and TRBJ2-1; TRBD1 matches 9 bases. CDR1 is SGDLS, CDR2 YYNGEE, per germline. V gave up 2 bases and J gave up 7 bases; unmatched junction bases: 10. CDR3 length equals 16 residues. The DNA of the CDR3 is TGTGCCAGCAGCGTTCGGACAGGGGAAAGTCGGAATGAGCAGTTCTTC. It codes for CASSVRTGESRNEQFF.